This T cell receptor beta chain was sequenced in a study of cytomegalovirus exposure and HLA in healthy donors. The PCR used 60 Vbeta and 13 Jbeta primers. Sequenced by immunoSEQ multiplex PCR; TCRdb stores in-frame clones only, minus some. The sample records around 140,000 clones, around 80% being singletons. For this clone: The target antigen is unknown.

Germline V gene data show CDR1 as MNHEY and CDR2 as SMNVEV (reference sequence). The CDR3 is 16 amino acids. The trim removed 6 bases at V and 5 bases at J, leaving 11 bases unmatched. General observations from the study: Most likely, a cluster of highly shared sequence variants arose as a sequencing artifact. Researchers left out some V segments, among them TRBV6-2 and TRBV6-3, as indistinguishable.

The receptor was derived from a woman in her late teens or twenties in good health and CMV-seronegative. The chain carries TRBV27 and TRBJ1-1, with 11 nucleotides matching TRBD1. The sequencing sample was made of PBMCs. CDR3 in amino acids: CASRKGQGGGRTEAFF. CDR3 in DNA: TGTGCCAGCAGGAAGGGACAGGGGGGAGGTAGGACTGAAGCTTTCTTT.